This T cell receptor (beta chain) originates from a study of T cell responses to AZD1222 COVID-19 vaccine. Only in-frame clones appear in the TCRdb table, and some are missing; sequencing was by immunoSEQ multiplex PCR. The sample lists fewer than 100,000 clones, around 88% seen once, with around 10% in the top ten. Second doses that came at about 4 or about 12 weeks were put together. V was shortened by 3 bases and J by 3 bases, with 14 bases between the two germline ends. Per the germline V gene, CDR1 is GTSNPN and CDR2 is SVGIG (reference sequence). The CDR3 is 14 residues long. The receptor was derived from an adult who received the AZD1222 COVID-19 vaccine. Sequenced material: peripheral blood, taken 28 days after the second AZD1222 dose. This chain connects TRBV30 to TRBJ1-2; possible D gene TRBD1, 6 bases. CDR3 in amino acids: CAWRQGLWDYGYTF. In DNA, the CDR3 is TGTGCCTGGAGACAGGGACTGTGGGACTATGGCTACACCTTC.